This T cell receptor beta chain is from a study of beta chain features in type 1 diabetes. Turning to the study itself: There was similarity between patients and healthy donors in age, gender and cell yields. Sorted cells from all samples, numbering about 98 million, were examined. Study results and caveats: When Type 1 diabetes patients were examined, their TCRB CDR3s proved moderately but significantly shorter in all four CD4+ subsets. Highly expressing activated T cells could be over-counted with a cDNA template.

There was one heparinised blood draw per donor, averaging about 110 mL. Per germline, CDR1 SGHTA and CDR2 FQGNSA. J gave up 7 bases and V 2 bases, and 8 bases lay outside the gene matches. This CDR3 comprises 17 residues. Expressed TCRB transcripts were sequenced, since all the RNA that had been isolated was reverse transcribed. Using immunoSEQ multiplex PCR, the repertoire was profiled, and TCRdb retains in-frame clones only, with some absent. Found here are 600,000 or so clones, more than 13% of them singletons; the top ten hold 0.035% to 0.045%. As to this clone: The antigen remains unidentified.

The source material was naive CD4+ T cells from blood. The sequence was collected from a man younger than 35 with type 1 diabetes. The V gene is TRBV7-2, the J gene TRBJ2-7; the match to TRBD2 covers 16 bases. The CDR3 loop reads CASSLQGLAGGPGEQYF. The DNA for the CDR3 is TGTGCCAGCAGCTTACAGGGACTAGCGGGAGGGCCAGGAGAGCAGTACTTC.